The 15 T cell receptor beta chains given below trace back to one sample, sequenced in a study of T cell repertoires in cytomegalovirus infection. TCRdb redid the calling of the reads with MiXCR, one entry per CDR3 protein. The table has a few hundred thousand distinct CDR3 sequences, 9.1% seen once. Sequencing was carried out using PBMCs. These receptor sequences come from a human donor in good health (CMV status not recorded). Some clones in this sample may be carry-over from other donors' samples.

A few counts support this clonotype. The chain carries TRBV29-1 and TRBJ2-3; D is ambiguous. Germline lookup yields CDR1 SQVTM and CDR2 ANQGSEA. V was clipped by 4 bases and J by 6 bases, with 11 bases between them. The length of the CDR3 is 12 residues. The CDR3: CSVVSPGDTQYF. The CDR3 nucleotides are TGCAGCGTTGTAAGCCCCGGGGATACGCAGTATTTT.

This clonotype was picked up many times. V gene TRBV6-2 or TRBV6-3 combines with J gene TRBJ2-7; D is undetermined. This CDR3 has 13 residues. The V end lost 4 bases, the J end lost 2 bases, and 9 bases lay between the germline ends. CDR1 is MNHEY, CDR2 SVGEGT, per germline. As DNA, the CDR3 is TGTGCCAGCAGTTTCTCAACTCCCTACGAGCAGTACTTC. This translates into CASSFSTPYEQYF.

J is TRBJ1-5 and V is TRBV20-1; D not resolved. The V gene lost 6 bases and the J gene lost 0 bases, with 12 bases spanning the gap. The CDR3 runs to 14 residues. The germline V gene has CDR1 DFQATT and CDR2 SNEGSKA (reference sequence). This chain's CDR3 is CSANAPISNQPQHF. Written as DNA, the CDR3 is TGCAGTGCCAATGCCCCGATTAGCAATCAGCCCCAGCATTTT.

The CDR3 region has the DNA TGCGCCAGCAGTACGGGACAGGGGATTGAAAAACTGTTTTTT. Protein product: CASSTGQGIEKLFF. The chain uses TRBV5-1 and TRBJ1-4, with 10 bases matching TRBD1. Trimming took 5 bases from V and 7 from J; bases not matched to a gene: 5. CDR1 and CDR2 from the germline V gene are SGHRS and YFSETQ. The CDR3 covers 14 residues.

This clonotype was seen at least ten times. This chain uses TRBV6-6 with TRBJ1-2; D unclear. The V gene's germline CDR1 is MNHNY and CDR2 SVGAGI (reference sequence). V lost 6 bases to trimming and J lost 3 bases, with 11 bases between them. This CDR3 region has 13 residues. The CDR3 protein is CASRPPEYYGYTF. The DNA for the CDR3 is TGTGCCAGCAGGCCCCCAGAGTACTATGGCTACACCTTC.

This clonotype was seen many times. The rearrangement uses TRBV6-2 or TRBV6-3 and TRBJ1-5; no firm D call. The CDR3 extends over 15 amino acids. V was shortened by 2 bases and J by 2 bases, with 10 bases between the two germline ends. Germline V lookup: CDR1 MNHEY, CDR2 SVGEGT. CDR3 in DNA: TGTGCCAGCAGTTACGCGGGCTTCGGCAATCAGCCCCAGCATTTT. It codes for CASSYAGFGNQPQHF.

The sample holds many counts of this clonotype. The DNA of the CDR3 is TGTGCCAGCAGCCCACAAATTGGGGACATTCAGTACTTC. Encoded protein: CASSPQIGDIQYF. The chain is built from TRBV7-3 and TRBJ2-4; D gene unclear. CDR3 length: 13 residues. V was clipped by 5 bases and J by 8 bases, with 13 bases between them. The germline V gene encodes CDR1 SGHTA and CDR2 FQGTGA.

This clonotype came up a few times. V and J are TRBV10-3 and TRBJ1-5; 7 nucleotides match TRBD1. The germline V gene has CDR1 ENHRY and CDR2 SYGVKD. V dropped 3 bases and J dropped 5; count of bases not matched to a gene: 7. The CDR3 runs to 15 residues. The CDR3 nucleotides read TGTGCCATCAGTGACTCAAACAGGGGTTATCAGCCCCAGCATTTT. This codes for CAISDSNRGYQPQHF.

This clonotype was detected ten times or more. The rearrangement uses TRBV25-1 and TRBJ2-2; no reliable D call. V was trimmed by 3 bases and J by 0 bases, leaving 5 bases between them. The germline V gene has CDR1 MGHDK and CDR2 SYGVNS. The CDR3 spans 14 residues. CDR3 protein: CASSDLANTGELFF. As DNA, the CDR3 is TGTGCCAGCAGTGATTTGGCGAACACCGGGGAGCTGTTTTTT.

CDR3 region: CASSPSRGRDEQFF. DNA for the CDR3: TGTGCCAGCTCACCCTCTCGGGGCAGGGATGAGCAGTTCTTC. V usage is TRBV18 and J usage is TRBJ2-1; D is possibly TRBD1 or TRBD2 (5 bases each). Germline CDR1 KGHSH, CDR2 LQKENI. The ends were cut back, 3 bases at V and 8 bases at J, with 14 bases in the middle. The CDR3 extends over 14 amino acids.

Within the sample, this clonotype is medium-sized. CDR3 loop: CASSLLGGDSPDTQYF. CDR3 DNA sequence: TGTGCCAGCAGCTTACTGGGAGGGGATAGTCCAGATACGCAGTATTTT. This rearrangement joins TRBV7-2 to TRBJ2-3; 7 bases align to TRBD2. Germline V gene sequence: CDR1 SGHTA, CDR2 FQGNSA. The CDR3 extends over 16 amino acids. Trimming took 2 bases from V and 4 from J; bases not matched to a gene: 9.

This clonotype has at least ten counts. The CDR3 loop is CASSLMKAGNQPQHF. CDR3 coding DNA: TGTGCCAGCAGCCTTATGAAGGCAGGGAATCAGCCCCAGCATTTT. The V call is TRBV6-1, the J call TRBJ1-5; possible D gene TRBD1, 5 bases. CDR1 MNHNS and CDR2 SASEGT come from the germline V gene. V was pared by 6 bases and J by 4 bases, with 16 bases between. The CDR3 runs 15 residues.

At least ten counts were recorded for this clonotype. The genes are TRBV19 and TRBJ2-7, with a possible D match to TRBD2 (5 bases). The CDR3 length is 11 residues. Germline V gene lookup returns CDR1 LNHDA and CDR2 SQIVND (reference sequence). The V end was cut by 9 bases, the J end by 5 bases, with 11 bases between. In nucleotides, the CDR3 is TGTGCCAGCCGGACTCGAGACGAGCAGTACTTC. It codes for CASRTRDEQYF.

This clonotype came up a few times. This rearrangement joins TRBV20-1 to TRBJ2-6, with D possibly TRBD1 on 6 matching bases. Germline CDR1 reads DFQATT; CDR2 reads SNEGSKA (reference sequence). V dropped 3 bases and J dropped 2 bases, with 11 bases sitting between them. The CDR3 extends over 15 amino acids. The CDR3 DNA is TGCAGTGCTAGTTCTGGGGGCACTGGGGCCAACGTCCTGACTTTC. Residues: CSASSGGTGANVLTF.

This clonotype was recorded a few times. This chain connects TRBV29-1 to TRBJ1-1, with D unresolved. Germline V gene data show CDR1 as SQVTM and CDR2 as ANQGSEA. V was shortened by 4 bases and J by 5 bases, with 14 bases between the two germline ends. CDR3 length equals 13 residues. Here the CDR3 DNA reads TGCAGCGTTGGAACCGGGCGGGGAACTGAAGCTTTCTTT. Encoded protein: CSVGTGRGTEAFF. The full variable domain, rest sourced from reference TRBV29-1 and TRBJ1-1, is SAVISQKPSRDICQRGTSLTIQCQVDSQVTMMFWYRQQPGQSLTLIATANQGSEATYESGFVIDKFPISRPNLTFSTLTVSNMSPEDSSIYLCSVGTGRGTEAFFGQGTRLTVV.